A single sample gave rise to the 10 T cell receptor beta chains below, sequenced in a study of blood T cell repertoires in COVID-19. Profiled with immunoSEQ multiplex PCR; TCRdb holds only in-frame clones, not every one. The sample yields approximately 290,000 clones, approximately 90% seen once. The sequencing sample was made of peripheral blood. The receptor source for this set is a woman in her sixties or seventies with acute or convalescent COVID-19.

The chain recombines TRBV7-3 with TRBJ2-2, with D hard to call. Germline values: CDR1 SGHTA, CDR2 FQGTGA. V dropped 5 bases and J dropped 8 bases, with 15 bases sitting between them. The length of the CDR3 is 14 residues. The CDR3 protein is CASSPSPPRGELFF. As DNA, the CDR3 is TGTGCCAGCAGCCCTTCTCCGCCTCGGGGGGAGCTGTTTTTT.

The chain carries TRBV5-6 and TRBJ2-1; 14 bases agree with TRBD2. This CDR3 contains 17 residues. Germline CDR1 SGHDT, CDR2 YYEEEE. V lost 3 bases to trimming and J lost 7 bases; unmatched junction nucleotides: 9. CDR3 sequence reads: CASSWATSGGARNEQFF. CDR3 coding DNA: TGTGCCAGCAGCTGGGCGACTAGCGGGGGGGCCAGAAATGAGCAGTTCTTC.

V gene TRBV11-3 combines with J gene TRBJ2-1; D gene unclear. Germline V gene lookup returns CDR1 SGHNT and CDR2 YENEEA. The CDR3 runs to 14 residues. Trimming left V 5 bases short and J 4 bases short, with 12 bases between. Written as DNA, the CDR3 is TGTGCCAGCAGCCCCTCCTCGGGTTACAATGAGCAGTTCTTC. Translated, it gives CASSPSSGYNEQFF.

The chain combines TRBV24-1 with TRBJ1-3; D is perhaps TRBD1 (6 bases). V dropped 8 bases and J dropped 0 bases, with 13 bases sitting between them. The length of the CDR3 is 15 residues. CDR1 is KGHDR and CDR2 is SFDVKD in the germline V gene. The CDR3 here is CATIPTGLSGNTIYF. CDR3 DNA: TGTGCCACCATCCCGACAGGTCTCTCTGGAAACACCATATATTTT.

The chain has TRBV14 and TRBJ2-5, with a weak D call TRBD2 (7 bases). V was shortened by 4 bases and J by 5 bases, with 20 bases between the two germline ends. The CDR3 is 16 residues long. CDR1 SGHDN and CDR2 FVKESK come from the germline V gene. The CDR3 DNA follows: TGTGCCAGCAGCCCGCTAGCGGCAGGGGCATTCGAGACCCAGTACTTC. It is translated as CASSPLAAGAFETQYF.

The chain has TRBV24-1 and TRBJ2-3, with no clear D. Germline CDR1 is KGHDR and CDR2 is SFDVKD. The CDR3 has 14 residues. V lost 8 bases, J lost 0 bases, and 11 bases lay in between. DNA for the CDR3: TGTGCCACCATGCATACAGCCAGCACAGATACGCAGTATTTT. This codes for CATMHTASTDTQYF.

DNA of the CDR3: TGTGCCAGCTCACCCCAGGGAGGGAGCAATCAGCCCCAGCATTTT. Amino acid sequence: CASSPQGGSNQPQHF. V gene TRBV18 combines with J gene TRBJ1-5, with D possibly TRBD1 on 5 matching bases. The CDR3 has 15 residues. The V gene's germline CDR1 is KGHSH and CDR2 LQKENI. The ends were cut back, 3 bases at V and 1 base at J, with 10 bases in the middle.

The chain recombines TRBV24-1 with TRBJ2-1, with TRBD2 as a possible D gene (5 bases). The length of the CDR3 is 14 residues. Germline CDR1 KGHDR, CDR2 SFDVKD. V dropped 4 bases and J dropped 4 bases, with 10 bases sitting between them. CDR3 residues: CATSDPDWYNEQFF. CDR3 DNA sequence: TGTGCCACCAGTGACCCGGACTGGTACAATGAGCAGTTCTTC.

V and J are TRBV7-9 and TRBJ2-1, with TRBD2 matching 10 bases. V gave up 5 bases and J gave up 1 base; unmatched junction bases: 5. The CDR3 length is 16 residues. Germline assignment: CDR1 SEHNR and CDR2 FQNEAQ (reference sequence). The CDR3 nucleotides read TGTGCCAGCAGCCCCCGACTAGCGGGTTCCTACAATGAGCAGTTCTTC. Translating it yields CASSPRLAGSYNEQFF.

This chain joins TRBV10-3 and TRBJ2-7; D call uncertain. Trimming stripped 3 bases from V and 2 bases from J, with 8 bases between. CDR3 length equals 13 residues. In germline, CDR1 is ENHRY, CDR2 SYGVKD. CDR3 bases: TGTGCCATCAGTGATTACAGCACCTACGAGCAGTACTTC. It is translated as CAISDYSTYEQYF.